The 13 T cell receptor beta chains given below trace back to one sample, sequenced in a study of cytomegalovirus exposure and HLA in healthy donors. With 60 Vbeta and 13 Jbeta primers, the PCR was carried out. The repertoire was sequenced with immunoSEQ multiplex PCR; TCRdb's copy has only in-frame clones and lacks some. The sample comprises about 190,000 clones, roughly four fifths of which are singletons, and 1.6% rests with the top ten. Material for sequencing was PBMCs. The source of these receptors is a man in his fifties in good health and CMV-seronegative.

CDR3 sequence: CASSEGPGGYTF. In nucleotides, the CDR3 is TGTGCCAGCAGTGAAGGACCAGGGGGCTACACCTTC. The J gene is TRBJ1-2, the V gene TRBV2, with D perhaps matching TRBD1 (5 bases). The CDR3 is 12 amino acids. The germline V gene has CDR1 SNHLY and CDR2 FYNNEI. Between the trimmed V and J ends, which lost 1 base and 8 bases, there was a span of 8 bases. The full variable domain, completed using reference TRBV2 and TRBJ1-2, is EPEVTQTPSHQVTQMGQEVILRCVPISNHLYFYWYRQILGQKVEFLVSFYNNEISEKSEIFDDQFSVERPDGSNFTLKIRSTKLEDSAMYFCASSEGPGGYTFGSGTRLTVV.

V is TRBV29-1 and J is TRBJ2-3; D gene unclear. In germline, CDR1 is SQVTM, CDR2 ANQGSEA. V dropped 4 bases and J dropped 2 bases, with 7 bases sitting between them. The CDR3 runs to 12 residues. The DNA for the CDR3 is TGCAGCGTTGCTCACATCACAGATACGCAGTATTTT. It is translated as CSVAHITDTQYF.

The chain employs TRBV19 and TRBJ1-5, with D maybe TRBD1 (5 bases). Per germline, CDR1 LNHDA and CDR2 SQIVND (reference sequence). The germline V and J ends were trimmed by 1 base and 2 bases, with 12 bases remaining between them. This CDR3 spans 16 amino acids. CDR3: CASSIGGGVGNQPQHF. In DNA, the CDR3 is TGTGCCAGTAGTATAGGTGGAGGGGTGGGCAATCAGCCCCAGCATTTT.

The genes are TRBV11-3 and TRBJ2-1; maybe TRBD2 (6 bases). V lost 1 base to trimming and J lost 9 bases, with 19 bases between them. Germline loops: CDR1 SGHNT, CDR2 YENEEA. This CDR3 is built from 16 residues. The CDR3 protein is CASSLAVGGAGGEQFF. CDR3 bases: TGTGCCAGCAGCTTAGCGGTTGGGGGAGCCGGGGGTGAGCAGTTCTTC.

The chain links TRBV6-5 to TRBJ1-2; 7 bases align to TRBD1. The CDR3 runs 15 residues. J gave up 4 bases and V 5 bases, and 10 bases lay outside the gene matches. Germline loops: CDR1 MNHEY, CDR2 SVGAGI. CDR3 coding DNA: TGTGCCAGCAGTCCCCGACAGGGCGTCGTCTATGGCTACACCTTC. This codes for CASSPRQGVVYGYTF.

J is TRBJ2-2 and V is TRBV9; TRBD2 agrees at 7 bases. The CDR3 spans 16 residues. J gave up 3 bases and V 0 bases, and 5 bases lay outside the gene matches. Germline V lookup: CDR1 SGDLS, CDR2 YYNGEE. Here the CDR3 reads CASSVESSGYTGELFF. The CDR3 DNA reads as TGTGCCAGCAGCGTAGAGTCTAGCGGATACACCGGGGAGCTGTTTTTT.

The chain recombines TRBV9 with TRBJ2-5, with 10 bases identical to TRBD1. Germline V gene lookup returns CDR1 SGDLS and CDR2 YYNGEE. The CDR3 consists of 15 residues. Unmatched junction bases numbered 11, after V lost 7 bases and J lost 5 bases. The CDR3 DNA follows: TGTGCCAGCGGATATACGGGACAGGGGACGGAGACCCAGTACTTC. Encoded protein: CASGYTGQGTETQYF.

This sequence joins TRBV11-2 and TRBJ1-2; D is undetermined. CDR1 and CDR2 from the germline V gene are SGHAT and FQNNGV. The V end was cut by 2 bases, the J end by 6 bases, with 7 bases between. The CDR3 runs to 12 residues. The CDR3 DNA is TGTGCCAGCAGCTTACAGGTGGATGGCTACACCTTC. It specifies CASSLQVDGYTF.

Note on this clone: At one end, the junction sequence differs from germline, possibly due to a read error. The sample has other DNA sequences that encode this CDR3 too. The rearrangement joins TRBV4-1 to TRBJ1-2, with 8 bases fitting TRBD1. The germline V gene encodes CDR1 MGHRA and CDR2 YSYEKL. CDR3 length: 14 amino acids. The CDR3 protein is CASSQARTGYGYTF. As DNA, the CDR3 is TGCGCTAGCAGCCAAGCTCGGACAGGGTATGGCTACACCTTC.

The J gene is TRBJ1-1, the V gene TRBV5-1; the D is unclear. V was pared by 0 bases and J by 5 bases, with 14 bases between. From germline, CDR1 is SGHRS and CDR2 YFSETQ. The CDR3 is 15 residues long. CDR3 in DNA: TGCGCCAGCAGCTTGGAAGAGGGAGGAGGGACTGAAGCTTTCTTT. This gives the protein CASSLEEGGGTEAFF. Full variable domain (missing parts from reference TRBV5-1 and TRBJ1-1): KAGVTQTPRYLIKTRGQQVTLSCSPISGHRSVSWYQQTPGQGLQFLFEYFSETQRNKGNFPGRFSGRQFSNSRSEMNVSTLELGDSALYLCASSLEEGGGTEAFFGQGTRLTVV.

The chain carries TRBV7-2 and TRBJ2-7; weak D call: TRBD1 (5 bases). This CDR3 has 14 amino acids. Germline V gene sequence: CDR1 SGHTA, CDR2 FQGNSA. Trimming removed 3 bases from V and 3 bases from J, with 12 bases in between. CDR3 amino acids: CASSLWQGNYEQYF. Written as DNA, the CDR3 is TGTGCCAGCAGCTTGTGGCAGGGAAACTACGAGCAGTACTTC. The entire variable domain, with the rest obtained from reference TRBV7-2 and TRBJ2-7, is as follows: GAGVSQSPSNKVTEKGKDVELRCDPISGHTALYWYRQSLGQGLEFLIYFQGNSAPDKSGLPSDRFSAERTGGSVSTLTIQRTQQEDSAVYLCASSLWQGNYEQYFGPGTRLTVT.

The chain is built from TRBV6-5 and TRBJ1-1; 8 positions agree with TRBD1. The CDR3 contains 13 residues. V trimming: 5 bases; J trimming: 5 bases; junction bases outside the gene matches: 4. CDR1 is MNHEY, CDR2 SVGAGI, per germline. The CDR3: CASSLTGGTEAFF. CDR3 DNA sequence: TGTGCCAGCAGTCTTACAGGGGGGACTGAAGCTTTCTTT.

The J gene is TRBJ1-5, the V gene TRBV19, with 8 nucleotides matching TRBD1. The CDR3 has 15 residues. Losses at the gene ends were 5 bases for V and 4 bases for J; bases not matched to a gene: 7. From germline, CDR1 is LNHDA and CDR2 SQIVND (reference sequence). The CDR3 bases are TGTGCCAGTAGTGGGTACAGGGGGGCAAATCAGCCCCAGCATTTT. Translated: CASSGYRGANQPQHF.